This is a list of T cell receptor beta chains from one sample in a study of blood T cell repertoires in COVID-19. TCRdb keeps only in-frame clones here, not all; method: immunoSEQ multiplex PCR. The data show 200,000 to 300,000 clones, approximately 90% seen once. The material sequenced was PBMCs or T cells enriched from blood (not recorded which). The origin of the receptors is a man aged 50 to 60 who had been exposed to COVID-19. Each CDR3 is given with its conserved first and last residue. A D gene is named only where the DNA matches it firmly. The size field is filled for only some rows; it gives once, few, many or a size class.

TRBV18	NA	NA	TRBJ2-7	CASSPARVGDYEQYF	TGTGCCAGCTCACCAGCTAGGGTCGGGGACTACGAGCAGTACTTC
TRBV11-3	NA	NA	TRBJ2-3	CASSFFRGKQFF	TGTGCCAGCAGCTTTTTTAGGGGGAAGCAGTTTTTT
TRBV18	NA	TRBD1	TRBJ1-1	CASSPGTGRAGNTEAFF	TGTGCCAGCTCACCAGGGACAGGGAGGGCCGGAAACACTGAAGCTTTCTTT
TRBV19	few	NA	TRBJ1-2	CASRRDVSPASDSQYGYTF	TGTGCCAGTAGAAGAGATGTCAGCCCCGCATCGGACAGCCAGTATGGCTACACCTTC
TRBV28	NA	NA	TRBJ1-1	CASSPRWRGEEAFF	TGTGCCAGCAGTCCCCGGTGGAGGGGCGAAGAAGCTTTCTTT
TRBV10-2	once	NA	TRBJ1-2	CASSDFSLRNYGYTF	TGCGCCAGCAGTGATTTCTCCCTACGTAACTATGGCTACACCTTC
TRBV7-9	NA	NA	TRBJ2-7	CASSLVGFEQYF	TGTGCCAGCAGCTTAGTTGGCTTCGAGCAGTACTTC
TRBV3-1/TRBV3-2	NA	TRBD2	TRBJ2-2	CASSQDFPLADTNTGELFF	TGTGCCAGCAGCCAAGATTTCCCACTAGCGGATACGAACACCGGGGAGCTGTTTTTT
TRBV10-3	NA	NA	TRBJ2-1	CAISERGLDYNEQFF	TGTGCCATCAGTGAGAGAGGGCTAGACTACAATGAGCAGTTCTTC
TRBV5-5	NA	NA	TRBJ1-4	CASRPNLMTRRLLFF	TGTGCCAGCAGACCCAACCTTATGACACGTCGGCTTCTGTTTTTT
TRBV5-1	NA	NA	TRBJ2-3	CASSGGLLHTDTQYF	TGCGCCAGCAGCGGTGGACTGCTCCACACAGATACGCAGTATTTT
TRBV5-3	NA	NA	TRBJ2-3	CARDLDYPTDTQYF	TGTGCCAGGGACTTGGACTACCCCACAGATACGCAGTATTTT
TRBV30	NA	NA	TRBJ1-3	CAWSLSVFSNSGNTIYF	TGTGCCTGGAGCCTCTCAGTGTTCTCAAACTCTGGAAACACCATATATTTT
TRBV6-5	NA	TRBD1	TRBJ2-1	CASSYWTGVHEQFF	TGTGCCAGCAGTTACTGGACAGGGGTCCATGAGCAGTTCTTC
TRBV5-1	once	NA	TRBJ2-3	CASSLLTPTDTQYF	TGCGCCAGCAGCTTGTTAACTCCCACAGATACGCAGTATTTT
TRBV11-2	NA	NA	TRBJ1-2	CASSLQGPPNYGYTF	TGTGCCAGCAGCTTACAGGGGCCTCCAAACTATGGCTACACCTTC
TRBV28	NA	TRBD1	TRBJ1-4	CASSLGVRGMSIGLFF	TGTGCCAGCAGTTTAGGGGTCAGGGGGATGTCGATCGGACTGTTTTTT
TRBV3-1/TRBV3-2	NA	TRBD1	TRBJ1-6	CASQRDRNNSPLHF	TGTGCCAGTCAGAGGGACAGGAATAATTCACCCCTCCACTTT
TRBV14	NA	TRBD2	TRBJ2-1	CASSLFSGRGYNEQFF	TGTGCCAGCAGCCTCTTTAGCGGGAGGGGATACAATGAGCAGTTCTTC
TRBV6-1	NA	TRBD2	TRBJ2-1	CAIRESGGNNEQFF	TGTGCCATCCGTGAAAGCGGGGGAAACAATGAGCAGTTCTTC
TRBV19	once	TRBD1	TRBJ1-2	CASSILAGGYGYTF	TGTGCCAGTAGTATCCTGGCAGGGGGCTATGGCTACACCTTC
TRBV7-2	NA	NA	TRBJ2-1	CASSLGPGYFSSYNEQFF	TGTGCCAGCAGCTTGGGCCCGGGGTACTTTAGCTCCTACAATGAGCAGTTCTTC
TRBV28	NA	NA	TRBJ1-1	CASSLGGREIEAFF	TGTGCCAGCAGTTTAGGGGGGCGGGAGATTGAAGCTTTCTTT
TRBV9	NA	NA	TRBJ2-3	CASSEGWSTQYF	TGTGCCAGCAGCGAGGGGTGGTCAACGCAGTATTTT
TRBV6-1	NA	NA	TRBJ1-2	CASSDEHKGAVGYTF	TGTGCCAGCAGTGACGAACACAAAGGGGCGGTCGGCTACACCTTC
TRBV7-2	NA	NA	TRBJ1-6	CASSLATGQNNSPLHF	TGTGCCAGCAGCTTAGCGACTGGACAGAATAATTCACCCCTCCACTTT
TRBV24-1	NA	TRBD2	TRBJ2-1	CATSREGYGEQFF	TGTGCCACCTCCAGGGAGGGTTATGGTGAGCAGTTCTTC
TRBV5-1	NA	TRBD1	TRBJ2-2	CASKSLTQGASGELFF	TGCGCCAGCAAATCCCTGACTCAGGGGGCAAGCGGGGAGCTGTTTTTT
TRBV24-1	once	TRBD1	TRBJ1-5	CATSDSLNRGNQPQHF	TGTGCCACCAGTGATTCCCTCAACAGGGGAAATCAGCCCCAGCATTTT
TRBV7-2	NA	NA	TRBJ1-2	CASSPGSLDYGYTF	TGTGCCAGCAGCCCGGGGAGCTTGGACTATGGCTACACCTTC
TRBV10-1	once	NA	TRBJ2-3	CASSASDEYTDTQYF	TGCGCCAGCAGTGCTAGCGACGAGTATACAGATACGCAGTATTTT
TRBV6-5	NA	TRBD1	TRBJ2-3	CAGADRVTDTQYF	TGTGCCGGCGCCGACAGGGTCACAGATACGCAGTATTTT
TRBV7-6	NA	NA	TRBJ2-5	CASSLVAPPEETQYF	TGTGCCAGCAGCTTAGTAGCTCCACCGGAAGAGACCCAGTACTTC
TRBV2	NA	TRBD1	TRBJ1-6	CASSEDRGDNSPLHF	TGTGCCAGCAGTGAGGACAGGGGAGATAATTCACCCCTCCACTTT
TRBV30	NA	NA	TRBJ1-5	CAWSQGLSNQPQHF	TGTGCCTGGAGCCAGGGCCTTAGCAATCAGCCCCAGCATTTT
TRBV29-1	NA	NA	TRBJ2-7	CSVEVVAGVEQYF	TGCAGCGTTGAAGTAGTTGCAGGGGTCGAGCAGTACTTC
TRBV3-1/TRBV3-2	NA	TRBD1	TRBJ1-3	CASSPTGGGNTIYF	TGTGCCAGCAGCCCGACAGGGGGTGGAAACACCATATATTTT
TRBV10-1	few	TRBD2	TRBJ2-2	CASSDLSGRATGELFF	TGCGCCAGCAGTGACTTAAGCGGGAGGGCCACCGGGGAGCTGTTTTTT
TRBV27	NA	NA	TRBJ1-3	CASRTTAYSGNTIYF	TGTGCCAGCAGAACGACAGCCTACTCTGGAAACACCATATATTTT